The rows below give T cell receptor beta chains drawn from one sample of a study of blood T cell repertoires in COVID-19. Sequencing used immunoSEQ multiplex PCR; TCRdb keeps in-frame clones, though not all of them. Of approximately 130,000 clones in the sample, around 77% were seen once. Material: peripheral blood. These receptors all come from a human donor in a cohort sampled during active COVID-19. Both conserved end residues are part of each CDR3. A D gene is named only where the DNA matches it firmly. Clone size is shown for a subset of rows, as once, few, many or a class of expanded clone.

NA	TRBV6-6	NA	TRBJ1-2	CASRPTPGGANYGYTF	TGTGCCAGCAGGCCAACCCCGGGGGGGGCTAACTATGGCTACACCTTC
NA	TRBV28	NA	TRBJ2-2	CASIPTRGASTGELFF	TGTGCCAGCATTCCCACTCGGGGGGCAAGCACCGGGGAGCTGTTTTTT
NA	TRBV30	NA	TRBJ2-7	CASSRGRYEQYF	TGTGCCTCCTCCCGTGGGAGGTACGAGCAGTACTTC
NA	TRBV28	TRBD1	TRBJ2-7	CATLLGTGPYEQYF	TGTGCCACCCTCCTTGGGACAGGGCCCTACGAGCAGTACTTC
NA	TRBV6-5	NA	TRBJ1-1	CASKRGGGTEAFF	TGTGCCAGCAAGAGGGGTGGGGGGACTGAAGCTTTCTTT
NA	TRBV19	TRBD1	TRBJ1-1	CASSNRGDTEAFF	TGTGCCAGTAGTAACAGGGGCGACACTGAAGCTTTCTTT
NA	TRBV11-2	TRBD1	TRBJ2-1	CASSPQGEYYNEQFF	TGTGCCAGCAGCCCACAGGGGGAGTACTACAATGAGCAGTTCTTC
NA	TRBV10-2	TRBD1	TRBJ2-4	CASSESGVGTGGNIQYF	TGCGCCAGCAGTGAGTCAGGAGTTGGGACAGGGGGTAACATTCAGTACTTC
NA	TRBV9	TRBD2	TRBJ2-3	CASSPRLAGGTDTQYF	TGTGCCAGCAGCCCCCGACTAGCGGGGGGGACTGATACGCAGTATTTT
few	TRBV18	NA	TRBJ2-7	CASSPRGESYEQYF	TGTGCCAGCTCACCTCGGGGAGAGTCCTACGAGCAGTACTTC
NA	TRBV6-6	TRBD2	TRBJ2-3	CASSRLGLAGGASTDTQYF	TGTGCCAGCAGTCGTTTAGGACTAGCGGGGGGGGCTAGCACAGATACGCAGTATTTT
few	TRBV18	NA	TRBJ2-1	CASSPPRSTVLPFF	TGTGCCAGCTCACCACCCAGGTCGACAGTTCTCCCGTTCTTC
once	TRBV6-5	TRBD2	TRBJ2-3	CASSTSGGSPDTQYF	TGTGCCAGCAGTACTAGCGGGGGGAGCCCAGATACGCAGTATTTT
NA	TRBV3-1/TRBV3-2	TRBD2	TRBJ2-1	CASSPSGAGGFHEQFF	TGTGCCAGCAGCCCAAGTGGAGCGGGGGGTTTCCATGAGCAGTTCTTC
few	TRBV29-1	TRBD1	TRBJ2-7	CSVAVGTGVSYEQYF	TGCAGCGTGGCGGTGGGGACAGGGGTCTCCTACGAGCAGTACTTC
NA	TRBV11-2	NA	TRBJ1-4	CASSLEGAHEKLFF	TGTGCCAGCAGCTTAGAGGGGGCTCATGAAAAACTGTTTTTT
NA	TRBV2	NA	TRBJ1-2	CASSGETGGYTF	TGTGCCAGCAGTGGGGAGACAGGCGGCTACACCTTC
NA	TRBV5-1	TRBD2	TRBJ2-5	CASSPGGGEETQYF	TGCGCCAGTTCGCCGGGGGGTGGAGAAGAGACCCAGTACTTC
NA	TRBV5-1	TRBD1	TRBJ2-7	CASTPDRVTYEQYF	TGCGCCAGCACGCCGGACAGGGTAACCTACGAGCAGTACTTC
NA	TRBV5-6	NA	TRBJ2-7	CASSTQGLSYEQYF	TGTGCCAGCAGCACCCAGGGGTTATCCTACGAGCAGTACTTC
NA	TRBV4-1	NA	TRBJ1-4	CASSLWGEGIDEKLFF	TGCGCCAGCAGCCTGTGGGGGGAGGGTATAGACGAAAAACTGTTTTTT
NA	TRBV5-5	TRBD1	TRBJ2-2	CASSPRGTGLLSENTGELFF	TGTGCCAGCAGCCCTAGGGGGACAGGGTTGTTAAGTGAGAACACCGGGGAGCTGTTTTTT
NA	TRBV19	NA	TRBJ1-1	CASSTVLNTEAFF	TGTGCCAGTAGTACAGTATTGAACACTGAAGCTTTCTTT
many	TRBV30	NA	TRBJ2-7	CACLGQNAYEQYF	TGTGCCTGCCTTGGACAGAATGCCTACGAGCAGTACTTC
NA	TRBV19	NA	TRBJ1-5	CASSRGLTSNQPQHF	TGTGCCAGTAGCCGGGGACTGACTAGCAATCAGCCCCAGCATTTT
NA	TRBV5-5	TRBD1	TRBJ1-2	CASSLGQDRGFYGYTF	TGTGCCAGCAGCCTGGGACAGGACAGGGGGTTCTATGGCTACACCTTC
once	TRBV19	TRBD1	TRBJ1-2	CASSPGTGLGYGYTF	TGTGCCAGTAGTCCCGGGACAGGCCTTGGCTATGGCTACACCTTC
NA	TRBV5-6	NA	TRBJ2-7	CASSLATGWSPFRSYEQYF	TGTGCCAGCAGCTTGGCAACAGGGTGGAGCCCTTTCCGGAGCTACGAGCAGTACTTC
NA	TRBV6-5	NA	TRBJ2-7	CASNLKVGSYEQYF	TGTGCCAGCAATTTAAAGGTGGGGAGCTACGAGCAGTACTTC
few	TRBV10-1	TRBD2	TRBJ2-1	CASSDPRLAINEQFF	TGCGCCAGCAGTGATCCGCGACTAGCGATCAATGAGCAGTTCTTC
NA	TRBV30	TRBD2	TRBJ2-1	CAWIWGRGEQFF	TGTGCCTGGATCTGGGGGAGGGGTGAGCAGTTCTTC
NA	TRBV18	TRBD2	TRBJ2-2	CASSPPGLAGKGELFF	TGTGCCAGCTCACCACCGGGACTAGCGGGGAAGGGGGAGCTGTTTTTT
few	TRBV28	NA	TRBJ2-2	CASSPYTGELFF	TGTGCCAGCAGTCCTTACACCGGGGAGCTGTTTTTT
NA	TRBV7-9	NA	TRBJ1-6	CASSLNLSPLHF	TGTGCCAGCAGCTTAAATCTGTCACCCCTCCACTTT
NA	TRBV30	TRBD2	TRBJ2-2	CAWSYRLGGANTGELFF	TGTGCCTGGAGCTACCGCCTCGGGGGGGCCAACACCGGGGAGCTGTTTTTT
NA	TRBV18	NA	TRBJ1-4	CASSPLYGAMDEKLFF	TGTGCCAGCTCACCCCTCTATGGGGCCATGGATGAAAAACTGTTTTTT
NA	TRBV12-3/TRBV12-4	NA	TRBJ2-1	CASSRRNEQFF	TGTGCCAGCAGCCGGAGGAATGAGCAGTTCTTC
NA	TRBV28	NA	TRBJ1-5	CASAGINQPQHF	TGTGCCAGCGCGGGGATCAATCAGCCCCAGCATTTT
NA	TRBV28	TRBD1	TRBJ1-1	CASSSPRDRWVEAFF	TGTGCCAGCAGTTCCCCTCGGGACAGGTGGGTTGAAGCTTTCTTT
NA	TRBV14	NA	TRBJ2-1	CASSQGGQGTLSSSYNEQFF	TGTGCCAGCAGCCAAGGTGGGCAGGGCACCCTCTCGAGCTCCTACAATGAGCAGTTCTTC
NA	TRBV29-1	TRBD1	TRBJ2-1	CSFRGQGANEQFF	TGCAGCTTCCGGGGACAGGGGGCTAATGAGCAGTTCTTC
NA	TRBV2	TRBD1	TRBJ2-7	CASGAGTGQYEQYF	TGTGCCAGCGGGGCCGGGACAGGGCAGTACGAGCAGTACTTC
once	TRBV27	TRBD1	TRBJ2-7	CASSYSGTGSYEQYF	TGTGCCAGCAGTTATAGTGGGACAGGCTCCTACGAGCAGTACTTC
NA	TRBV24-1	NA	TRBJ1-1	CATRRSPAFF	TGTGCCACCAGGCGTTCTCCAGCTTTCTTT
once	TRBV6-1	NA	TRBJ2-2	CASIPDSWGTGELFF	TGTGCCAGCATCCCGGACAGCTGGGGCACCGGGGAGCTGTTTTTT
NA	TRBV28	TRBD1	TRBJ2-7	CASSLLPGGPYEQYF	TGTGCCAGCAGTTTGCTCCCAGGGGGCCCCTACGAGCAGTACTTC
NA	TRBV19	TRBD1	TRBJ2-2	CASSKQGATGELFF	TGTGCCAGTAGTAAACAGGGGGCAACCGGGGAGCTGTTTTTT
NA	TRBV11-1	NA	TRBJ2-7	CASSRLRLRTGDEQYF	TGTGCCAGCAGCCGACTAAGGCTACGGACCGGGGACGAGCAGTACTTC
NA	TRBV2	NA	TRBJ1-6	CASKRYYNSPLHF	TGTGCCAGCAAGCGGTACTATAATTCACCCCTCCACTTT
NA	TRBV11-2	NA	TRBJ1-2	CASSLAVGIYGYTF	TGTGCCAGCAGCTTAGCGGTGGGCATCTATGGCTACACCTTC